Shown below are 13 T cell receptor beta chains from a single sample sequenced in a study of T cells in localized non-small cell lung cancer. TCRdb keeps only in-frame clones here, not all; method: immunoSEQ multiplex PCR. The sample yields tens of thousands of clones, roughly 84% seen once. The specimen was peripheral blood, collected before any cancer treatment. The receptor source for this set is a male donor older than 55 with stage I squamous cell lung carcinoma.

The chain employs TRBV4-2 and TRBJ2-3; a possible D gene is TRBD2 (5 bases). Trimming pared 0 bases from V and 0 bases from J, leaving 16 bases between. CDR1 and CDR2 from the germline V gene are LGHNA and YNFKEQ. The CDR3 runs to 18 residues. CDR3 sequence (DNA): TGTGCCAGCAGCCAAGATCTTGGGATAGGAGGTAGCACAGATACGCAGTATTTT. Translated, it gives CASSQDLGIGGSTDTQYF.

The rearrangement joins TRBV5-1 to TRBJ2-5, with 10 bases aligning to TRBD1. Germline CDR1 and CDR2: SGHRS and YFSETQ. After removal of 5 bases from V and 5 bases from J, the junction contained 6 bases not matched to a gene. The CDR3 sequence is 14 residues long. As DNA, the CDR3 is TGCGCCAGCAGTCTGACAGGGGGCACGGAGACCCAGTACTTC. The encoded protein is CASSLTGGTETQYF.

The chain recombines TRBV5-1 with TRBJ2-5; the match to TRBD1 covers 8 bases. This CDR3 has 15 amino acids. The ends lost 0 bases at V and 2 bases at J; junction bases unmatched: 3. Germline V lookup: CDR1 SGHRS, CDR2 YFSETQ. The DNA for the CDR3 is TGCGCCAGCAGCTTGGACAGGGGGACACAAGAGACCCAGTACTTC. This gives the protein CASSLDRGTQETQYF.

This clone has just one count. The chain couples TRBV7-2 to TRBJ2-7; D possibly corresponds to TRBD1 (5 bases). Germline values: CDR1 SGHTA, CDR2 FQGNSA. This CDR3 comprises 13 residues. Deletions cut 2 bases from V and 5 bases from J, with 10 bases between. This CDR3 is CASSLITRDEQYF. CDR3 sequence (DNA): TGTGCCAGCAGCTTAATTACCAGGGACGAGCAGTACTTC.

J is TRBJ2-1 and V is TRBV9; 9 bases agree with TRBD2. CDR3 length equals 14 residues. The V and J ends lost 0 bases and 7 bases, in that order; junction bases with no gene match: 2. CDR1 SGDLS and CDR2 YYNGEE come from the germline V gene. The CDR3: CASSVVAGVNEQFF. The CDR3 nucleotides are TGTGCCAGCAGCGTAGTAGCGGGAGTGAATGAGCAGTTCTTC.

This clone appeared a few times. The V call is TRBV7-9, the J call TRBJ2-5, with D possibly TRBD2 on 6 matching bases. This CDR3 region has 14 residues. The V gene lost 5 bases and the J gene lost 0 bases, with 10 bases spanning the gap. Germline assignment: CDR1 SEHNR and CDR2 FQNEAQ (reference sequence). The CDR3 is CASSRGGHQETQYF. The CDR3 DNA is TGTGCCAGCAGCCGCGGAGGGCACCAAGAGACCCAGTACTTC.

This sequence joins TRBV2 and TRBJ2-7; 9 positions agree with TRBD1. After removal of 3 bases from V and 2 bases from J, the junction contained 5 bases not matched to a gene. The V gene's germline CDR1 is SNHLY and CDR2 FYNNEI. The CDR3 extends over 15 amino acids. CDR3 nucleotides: TGTGCCAGCAGTGACTGGACAGGGGTGACCTACGAGCAGTACTTC. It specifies CASSDWTGVTYEQYF.

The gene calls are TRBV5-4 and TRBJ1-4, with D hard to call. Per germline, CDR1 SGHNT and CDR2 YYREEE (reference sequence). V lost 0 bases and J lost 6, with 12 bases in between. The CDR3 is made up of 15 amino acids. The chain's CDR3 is CASSLEWEGDEKLFF. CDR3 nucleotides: TGTGCCAGCAGCTTGGAATGGGAAGGAGATGAAAAACTGTTTTTT.

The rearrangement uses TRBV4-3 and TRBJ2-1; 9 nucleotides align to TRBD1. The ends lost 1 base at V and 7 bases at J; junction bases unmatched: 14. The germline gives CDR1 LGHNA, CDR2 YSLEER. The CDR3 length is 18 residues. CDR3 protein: CASSQAIGGWDRANEQFF. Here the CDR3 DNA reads TGCGCCAGCAGCCAAGCCATCGGGGGATGGGACAGGGCAAATGAGCAGTTCTTC.

CDR3 amino acids: CASSETGGEETQYF. DNA of the CDR3: TGTGCCAGCAGCGAGACAGGGGGCGAAGAGACCCAGTACTTC. The V call is TRBV6-1, the J call TRBJ2-5; 10 nucleotides match TRBD1. Losses at the gene ends were 6 bases for V and 3 bases for J; bases not matched to a gene: 4. CDR3 length equals 14 residues. From germline, CDR1 is MNHNS and CDR2 SASEGT.

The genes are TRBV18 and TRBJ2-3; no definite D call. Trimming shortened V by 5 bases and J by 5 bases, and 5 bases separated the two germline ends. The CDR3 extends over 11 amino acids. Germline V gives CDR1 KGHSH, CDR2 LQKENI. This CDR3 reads CASSSVDTQYF. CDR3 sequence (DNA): TGTGCCAGCTCATCGGTAGATACGCAGTATTTT.

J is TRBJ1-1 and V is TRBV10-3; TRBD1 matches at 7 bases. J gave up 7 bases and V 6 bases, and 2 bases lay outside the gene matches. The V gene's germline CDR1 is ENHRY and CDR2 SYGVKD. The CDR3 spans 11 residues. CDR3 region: CAIRQGIEAFF. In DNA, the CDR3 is TGTGCCATCAGACAGGGGATTGAAGCTTTCTTT.

The CDR3 coding sequence is TGTGCCTGGAGTGTACAGCGACAGGGGGATTCACCCCTCCACTTT. This translates into CAWSVQRQGDSPLHF. The chain links TRBV30 to TRBJ1-6, with 9 bases aligning to TRBD1. Losses at the gene ends were 0 bases for V and 8 bases for J; bases not matched to a gene: 5. The germline V gene has CDR1 GTSNPN and CDR2 SVGIG (reference sequence). The CDR3 length is 15 residues.